The present T cell receptor beta chain was sequenced within a study of OX40 agonist ivuxolimab in advanced cancers. Overall study context: Anti-PD-1, anti-PD-L1 or anti-CTLA-4 therapy given earlier was allowed, and around 40% had some. Partial responses were achieved by three patients, one with hepatocellular carcinoma and two with cutaneous melanoma.

Measured with immunoSEQ multiplex PCR; TCRdb has only the in-frame clones, and not every one. The table includes fewer than 35,000 clones, around 81% detected once. A word on this clone: No antigen is known for it.

Study-wide points: At 0.1-3.0 mg/kg, partial responders had clonal expansion among the lowest observed.

The CDR3 sequence is 15 residues long. The germline CDR1 and CDR2 sequences are SGHRS and YFSETQ. The V segment lost 4 bases and the J segment 3 bases; nucleotides outside the gene matches: 4. The TCR originated in an adult with an advanced solid tumor such as melanoma, head and neck, liver or kidney cancer. Specimen: CD4+ or CD8+ T cells sorted from blood, collected in a trial of the OX40 agonist ivuxolimab. This chain connects TRBV5-1 to TRBJ1-4, with 9 positions matching TRBD1. DNA for the CDR3: TGCGCCAGCAGCCCCACAGGGGGCCCTAATGAAAAACTGTTTTTT. Amino acid sequence: CASSPTGGPNEKLFF. Full variable domain (rest looked up from reference TRBV5-1 and TRBJ1-4): KAGVTQTPRYLIKTRGQQVTLSCSPISGHRSVSWYQQTPGQGLQFLFEYFSETQRNKGNFPGRFSGRQFSNSRSEMNVSTLELGDSALYLCASSPTGGPNEKLFFGSGTQLSVL.